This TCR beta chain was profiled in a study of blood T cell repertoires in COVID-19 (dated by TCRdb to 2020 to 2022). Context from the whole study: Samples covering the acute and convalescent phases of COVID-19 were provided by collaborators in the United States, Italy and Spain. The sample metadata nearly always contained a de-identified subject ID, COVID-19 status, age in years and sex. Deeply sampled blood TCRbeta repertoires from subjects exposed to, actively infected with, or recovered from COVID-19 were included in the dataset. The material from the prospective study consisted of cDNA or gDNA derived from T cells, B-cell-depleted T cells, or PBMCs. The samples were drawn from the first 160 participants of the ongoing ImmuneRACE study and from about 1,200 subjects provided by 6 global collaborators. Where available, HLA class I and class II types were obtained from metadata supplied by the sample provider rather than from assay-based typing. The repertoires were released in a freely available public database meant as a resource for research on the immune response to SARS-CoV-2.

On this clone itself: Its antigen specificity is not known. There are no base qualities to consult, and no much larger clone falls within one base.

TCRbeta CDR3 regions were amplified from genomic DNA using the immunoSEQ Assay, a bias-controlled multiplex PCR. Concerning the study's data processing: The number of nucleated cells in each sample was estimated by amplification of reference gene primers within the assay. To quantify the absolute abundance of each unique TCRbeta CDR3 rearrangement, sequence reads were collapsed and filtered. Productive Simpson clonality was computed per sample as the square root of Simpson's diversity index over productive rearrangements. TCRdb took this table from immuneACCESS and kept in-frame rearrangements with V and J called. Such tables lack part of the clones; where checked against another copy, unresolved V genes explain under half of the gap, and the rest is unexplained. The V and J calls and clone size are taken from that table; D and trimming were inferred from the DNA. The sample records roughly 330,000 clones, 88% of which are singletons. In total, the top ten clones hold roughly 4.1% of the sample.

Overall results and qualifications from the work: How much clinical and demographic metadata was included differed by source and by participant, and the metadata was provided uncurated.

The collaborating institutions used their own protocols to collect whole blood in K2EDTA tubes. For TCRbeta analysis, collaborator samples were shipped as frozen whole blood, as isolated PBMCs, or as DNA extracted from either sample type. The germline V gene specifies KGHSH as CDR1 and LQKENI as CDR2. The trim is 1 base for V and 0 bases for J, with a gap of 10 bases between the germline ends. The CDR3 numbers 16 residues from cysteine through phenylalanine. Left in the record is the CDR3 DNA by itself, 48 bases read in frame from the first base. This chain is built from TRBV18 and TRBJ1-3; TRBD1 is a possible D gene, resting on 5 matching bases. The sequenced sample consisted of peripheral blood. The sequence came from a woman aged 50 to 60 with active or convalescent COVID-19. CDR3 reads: CASSPRSTGSGNTIYF. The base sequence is TGTGCCAGCTCACCACGGTCTACAGGCTCTGGAAACACCATATATTTT.